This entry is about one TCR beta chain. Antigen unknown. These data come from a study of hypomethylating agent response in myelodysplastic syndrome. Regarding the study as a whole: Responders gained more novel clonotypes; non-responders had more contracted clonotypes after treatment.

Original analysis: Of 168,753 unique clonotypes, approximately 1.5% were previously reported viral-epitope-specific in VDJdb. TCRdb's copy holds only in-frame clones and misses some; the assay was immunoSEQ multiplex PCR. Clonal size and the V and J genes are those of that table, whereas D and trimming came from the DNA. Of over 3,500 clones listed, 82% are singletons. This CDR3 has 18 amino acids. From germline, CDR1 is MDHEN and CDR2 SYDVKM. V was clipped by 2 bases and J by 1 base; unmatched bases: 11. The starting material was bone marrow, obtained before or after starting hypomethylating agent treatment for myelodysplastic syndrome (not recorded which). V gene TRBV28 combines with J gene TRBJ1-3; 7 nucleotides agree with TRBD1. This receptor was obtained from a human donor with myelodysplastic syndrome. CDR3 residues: CASSLGPAGGRSGNTIYF. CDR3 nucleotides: TGTGCCAGCAGTTTAGGGCCGGCAGGGGGTAGGTCTGGAAACACCATATATTTT.